Following are 2 T cell receptor beta chains from one sample sequenced in a study of prognosis after radiotherapy for stage I lung cancer. The study amplified the TCR beta CDR3 region from genomic DNA. This amplification was carried out by two rounds of multiplex PCR. The authors ran first-round PCR with primers specific to each TRBV and TRBJ gene. TCRdb reanalysed the multiplex PCR reads using MiXCR and keeps one entry per CDR3 protein. The sample comprises under 25,000 distinct CDR3 sequences, about 50% of which are singletons, and around a third rests with the top ten. This material consisted of PBMCs, taken before or after stereotactic body radiation therapy (not recorded which). The receptors were sampled from a donor over 45 with non-small cell lung cancer.

V and J are TRBV30 and TRBJ2-5; D gene ambiguous. Germline V gene sequence: CDR1 GTSNPN, CDR2 SVGIG (reference sequence). V was trimmed by 1 base and J by 8 bases, leaving 8 bases between them. This CDR3 region has 11 residues. The CDR3 sequence is CAWSDLGTQYF. For the CDR3, the DNA is TGTGCCTGGAGTGACCTCGGTACCCAGTACTTC.

This chain joins TRBV12-3 or TRBV12-4 and TRBJ2-1, with 11 positions matching TRBD2. V shed 5 bases and J 8 bases; nucleotides not matched to a gene: 14. The CDR3 is made up of 17 amino acids. CDR3 residues: CASSPKGLAAFRDEQFF. DNA for the CDR3: TGTGCCAGCAGTCCTAAGGGACTAGCGGCCTTTAGGGATGAGCAGTTCTTC.